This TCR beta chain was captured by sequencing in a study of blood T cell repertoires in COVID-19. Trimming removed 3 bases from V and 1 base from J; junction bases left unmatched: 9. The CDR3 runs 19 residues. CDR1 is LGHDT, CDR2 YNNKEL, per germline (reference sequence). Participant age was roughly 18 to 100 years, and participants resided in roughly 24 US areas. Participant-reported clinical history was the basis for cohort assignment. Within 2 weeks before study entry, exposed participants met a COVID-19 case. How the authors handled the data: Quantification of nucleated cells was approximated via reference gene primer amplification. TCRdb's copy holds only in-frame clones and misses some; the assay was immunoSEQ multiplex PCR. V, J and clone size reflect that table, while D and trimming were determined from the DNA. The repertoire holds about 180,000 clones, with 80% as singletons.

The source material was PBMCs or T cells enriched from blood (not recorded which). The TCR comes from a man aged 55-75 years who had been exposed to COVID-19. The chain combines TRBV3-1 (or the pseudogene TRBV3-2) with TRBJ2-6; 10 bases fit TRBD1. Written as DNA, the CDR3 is TGTGCCAGCAGCCAGCGCCGAGGGACAGGGGCGTCTGGGGCCAACGTCCTGACTTTC. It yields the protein CASSQRRGTGASGANVLTF.